The rows below give T cell receptor beta chains drawn from one sample of a study of identifying expanded T cells in peripheral blood. Sequencing used immunoSEQ multiplex PCR; TCRdb keeps in-frame clones, though not all of them. The sample has 60,000 to 65,000 clones, around 81% seen once. The sample was blood. These receptors came from a person aged 18 to 75 in good health. The CDR3 runs from the conserved cysteine through the conserved F or W. The D gene is left open where the match is weak. Size is omitted from some rows. Given values are once, few, many or a class for expanded clones.

>NA|once|TRBJ1-2|TRBV29-1
CSVSEGTGYTF
TGCAGCGTTTCAGAGGGGACCGGCTACACCTTC
>NA|NA|TRBJ1-2|TRBV5-1
CASSQDWGIYGYTF
TGCGCCAGCAGCCAGGACTGGGGGATCTATGGCTACACCTTC
>NA|NA|TRBJ1-2|TRBV6-1
CASSASVGTAYGYTF
TGTGCCAGCAGTGCTAGTGTCGGCACAGCCTATGGCTACACCTTC
>NA|NA|TRBJ2-5|TRBV5-6
CASSPAYRETQYF
TGTGCCAGCAGCCCGGCCTACCGAGAGACCCAGTACTTC
>NA|NA|TRBJ2-3|TRBV7-1
CASSSNRGNTQYF
TGTGCCAGCAGCTCAAATAGGGGGAATACGCAGTATTTT
>TRBD2|NA|TRBJ2-2|TRBV30
CAWSRIAGVAGELFF
TGTGCCTGGAGTCGAATAGCGGGAGTGGCCGGGGAGCTGTTTTTT
>TRBD1|once|TRBJ1-1|TRBV6-5
CASSYRQGGEAFF
TGTGCCAGCAGTTACCGACAGGGGGGTGAAGCTTTCTTT
>NA|NA|TRBJ2-2|TRBV4-3
CASSQGFRARTNTGELFF
TGCGCCAGCAGCCAAGGGTTCAGGGCACGGACGAACACCGGGGAGCTGTTTTTT
>NA|NA|TRBJ1-1|TRBV19
CASSTGPTKDTEAFF
TGTGCCAGTAGTACCGGACCCACCAAGGACACTGAAGCTTTCTTT
>TRBD2|once|TRBJ2-7|TRBV6-7
CASSPRELAGVWGSYEQYF
TGTGCCAGCAGTCCCCGTGAGCTAGCGGGAGTTTGGGGTTCCTACGAGCAGTACTTC
>NA|NA|TRBJ1-2|TRBV9
CASSGEGNYGYTF
TGTGCCAGCAGCGGAGAGGGGAACTATGGCTACACCTTC
>NA|NA|TRBJ1-1|TRBV2
CASSDRLMNTEAFF
TGTGCCAGCAGTGATAGGCTGATGAACACTGAAGCTTTCTTT
>TRBD1|NA|TRBJ2-3|TRBV4-2
CASSQGQGGSTQYF
TGTGCCAGCAGCCAAGGACAGGGTGGGTCTACGCAGTATTTT
>TRBD2|NA|TRBJ2-3|TRBV5-1
CASSRGRGGESTDTQYF
TGCGCCAGCAGCCGGGGGAGGGGCGGGGAAAGCACAGATACGCAGTATTTT
>NA|NA|TRBJ2-3|TRBV5-4
CASSSRGLHFTDTQYF
TGTGCCAGCAGCTCACGAGGACTCCACTTCACAGATACGCAGTATTTT
>TRBD1|NA|TRBJ1-1|TRBV5-1
CASSLDGQGGTEAFF
TGCGCCAGCAGCTTAGACGGACAGGGTGGAACTGAAGCTTTCTTT
>NA|NA|TRBJ2-5|TRBV10-3
CAIAGDFKETQYF
TGTGCCATCGCCGGGGACTTTAAAGAGACCCAGTACTTC
>NA|NA|TRBJ2-6|TRBV27
CASGAPLFSGANVLTF
TGTGCCAGCGGGGCTCCCCTCTTCTCTGGGGCCAACGTCCTGACTTTC
>TRBD2|NA|TRBJ2-2|TRBV6-1
CASSARGLAGGITGELFF
TGTGCCAGCAGTGCACGGGGACTAGCGGGAGGGATCACCGGGGAGCTGTTTTTT
>NA|NA|TRBJ2-5|TRBV5-6
CASSHRVQETQYF
TGTGCCAGCAGCCACCGAGTTCAAGAGACCCAGTACTTC
>TRBD1|NA|TRBJ1-5|TRBV18
CASSLQGVGQPQHF
TGTGCCAGCTCACTCCAGGGGGTCGGACAGCCCCAGCATTTT
>NA|once|TRBJ2-3|TRBV5-4
CASSSWDSTDTQYF
TGTGCCAGCAGCTCCTGGGACAGCACAGATACGCAGTATTTT